What follows describes a single T cell receptor (beta chain). Using its own MiXCR run on the 5' RACE reads, TCRdb lists one record per CDR3 protein. In the table there are 300,000 to 400,000 distinct CDR3 sequences, 15% to 20% of which are singletons. The sample comes from a study of T-cell memory formation after mild COVID-19. The TCR originated in a man aged 18 to 35 who had mild COVID-19 (a few samples of this study predate the infection). Cell type and time point are not known. The sequencing input was PBMCs or a T cell subset sorted from them (not recorded which).

The CDR3 nucleotides read TGTGCCAGCAGTTTCGAACAGATGGGCGAGCAGTACTTC. Its translation: CASSFEQMGEQYF. This chain joins TRBV27 and TRBJ2-7; D is unresolved. Germline V gene data show CDR1 as MNHEY and CDR2 as SMNVEV (reference sequence). The CDR3 consists of 13 residues. V was shortened by 3 bases and J by 6 bases, with 12 bases between the two germline ends.